This is a list of T cell receptor beta chains from one sample in a study of blood T cells in healthy people across ages. TCRdb reanalysed the 5' RACE reads using MiXCR and keeps one entry per CDR3 protein. The table includes 1 million to 1.2 million distinct CDR3 sequences, more than 30% detected once. Sequenced: blood. Every receptor here comes from a man between 18 and 29 years old in good health. CDR3s include the opening cysteine and the closing phenylalanine or tryptophan. A D gene is named only where the DNA matches it firmly. Expanded clones get a size class; other rows say once, few or many, or leave the size out.

D: -; J: TRBJ2-3; size: few; V: TRBV12-3/TRBV12-4; DNA: TGTGCCAGCAGTTTTTTTCAGGGTGTAGATACGCAGTATTTT; CDR3: CASSFFQGVDTQYF
D: -; J: TRBJ1-5; size: few; V: TRBV6-6; DNA: TGTGCCAGCAAGGGGTCCGGGTTCAATCAGCCCCAGCATTTT; CDR3: CASKGSGFNQPQHF
D: -; J: TRBJ2-7; size: -; V: TRBV5-1; DNA: TGCGCCAGCAGCTTACGTACCGGGACGTACAATGAGCAGTACTTC; CDR3: CASSLRTGTYNEQYF
D: -; J: TRBJ1-1; size: -; V: TRBV2; DNA: TGTGCCAGCACCCTTGAGGGAAGCACTGAAGCTTTCTTT; CDR3: CASTLEGSTEAFF
D: -; J: TRBJ2-7; size: -; V: TRBV7-2; DNA: TGTGCCAGCAGCTTAGGTTCGGACTACAATGAGCAGTACTTC; CDR3: CASSLGSDYNEQYF
D: -; J: TRBJ1-6; size: -; V: TRBV30; DNA: TGTGCCTGGAGTTTAGGGGGAGCACAAGATACCTCACCCCTCCACTTT; CDR3: CAWSLGGAQDTSPLHF
D: -; J: TRBJ2-5; size: -; V: TRBV10-3; DNA: TGTGCCATCCGTGAGTCAACTAACCAAGAGACCCAGTACTTC; CDR3: CAIRESTNQETQYF
D: TRBD2; J: TRBJ2-3; size: -; V: TRBV12-3/TRBV12-4; DNA: TGTGCCAGCATCCTCGGGACTAGCGGGGGGGCAGATACGCAGTATTTT; CDR3: CASILGTSGGADTQYF
D: -; J: TRBJ2-4; size: -; V: TRBV15; DNA: TGTGCCACCAGCCGGGACAATGAAAACATTCAGTACTTC; CDR3: CATSRDNENIQYF
D: -; J: TRBJ2-3; size: -; V: TRBV6-1; DNA: TGTGCCAGCAGTGAAAATCCTGTGGAGACGCAGTATTTT; CDR3: CASSENPVETQYF
D: -; J: TRBJ1-5; size: few; V: TRBV12-5; DNA: TGTGCTAGTCAAGACCTAAGCAATCAGCCCCAGCATTTT; CDR3: CASQDLSNQPQHF
D: -; J: TRBJ1-6; size: -; V: TRBV7-6; DNA: TGTGCCAGCAGTGACAAGAGCCCCTATAATTCACCCCTCCACTTT; CDR3: CASSDKSPYNSPLHF
D: -; J: TRBJ2-1; size: -; V: TRBV4-1; DNA: TGCGCCAGCAGCCAAGATGGAATAGCGGTTAGTCACAATGAGCAGTTCTTC; CDR3: CASSQDGIAVSHNEQFF
D: -; J: TRBJ1-1; size: -; V: TRBV7-2; DNA: TGTGCCAGCAGTTTACATGGGAACACTGAAGCTTTCTTT; CDR3: CASSLHGNTEAFF
D: -; J: TRBJ2-7; size: few; V: TRBV25-1; DNA: TGTGCCAGCAGAGCATCAGGGATCGAGCAGTACTTC; CDR3: CASRASGIEQYF
D: -; J: TRBJ1-5; size: -; V: TRBV12-3/TRBV12-4; DNA: TGTGCCAGCAGTTTGGGGCAGAGCTTCTATAGCAATCAGCCCCAGCATTTT; CDR3: CASSLGQSFYSNQPQHF
D: -; J: TRBJ2-5; size: -; V: TRBV9; DNA: TGTGCCAGCAGCGTAGACGGGTACCAAGAGACCCAGTACTTC; CDR3: CASSVDGYQETQYF
D: -; J: TRBJ1-2; size: -; V: TRBV6-2/TRBV6-3; DNA: TGTGCCAGCAGTTACAAGCAGGGGCGTTCCGATGGCTACACCTTC; CDR3: CASSYKQGRSDGYTF
D: -; J: TRBJ2-3; size: few; V: TRBV6-1; DNA: TGTGCCAGCAGTGAAGCGTTTGCTGGATCATTTGCAGATACGCAGTATTTT; CDR3: CASSEAFAGSFADTQYF
D: TRBD1; J: TRBJ2-6; size: -; V: TRBV6-1; DNA: TGTGCCAACAGTTTCTTAGGGACAGGGACCAACGTCCTGACTTTC; CDR3: CANSFLGTGTNVLTF
D: -; J: TRBJ2-7; size: few; V: TRBV10-3; DNA: TGTGCCATCAGTGAAGGCGGGGGCTCCTACAATGAGCAGTACTTC; CDR3: CAISEGGGSYNEQYF
D: TRBD1; J: TRBJ1-5; size: few; V: TRBV2; DNA: TGTGCCAGCAGTGATCCGGGACAGGTCAATCAGCCCCAGCATTTT; CDR3: CASSDPGQVNQPQHF
D: -; J: TRBJ1-6; size: few; V: TRBV6-2/TRBV6-3; DNA: TGTGCCAGCAGTTACAACGGGAATTCACCCCTCCACTTT; CDR3: CASSYNGNSPLHF
D: TRBD1; J: TRBJ2-7; size: many; V: TRBV7-9; DNA: TGTGCCAGCAGCTTGCGGACAGGGGAATACGAGCAGTACTTC; CDR3: CASSLRTGEYEQYF
D: -; J: TRBJ1-1; size: -; V: TRBV25-1; DNA: TGTGCCAGCAGTGTAACAGGGACCCACACTGAAGCTTTCTTT; CDR3: CASSVTGTHTEAFF
D: -; J: TRBJ2-3; size: -; V: TRBV7-9; DNA: TGTGCCAGCAGCTTAGGAGCGGACCGGAAGGATACGCAGTATTTT; CDR3: CASSLGADRKDTQYF
D: -; J: TRBJ2-1; size: few; V: TRBV6-6; DNA: TGTGCCAGCTCGGCGGGACCCTACAATGAGCAGTTCTTC; CDR3: CASSAGPYNEQFF
D: -; J: TRBJ1-2; size: -; V: TRBV14; DNA: TGTGCCAGCAGCCAAGTTGGGCAGGGAGGTTATGGCTACACCTTC; CDR3: CASSQVGQGGYGYTF
D: -; J: TRBJ2-3; size: -; V: TRBV24-1; DNA: TGTGCCACCAGTTATTTGGGGTTTCAGAGCACAGATACGCAGTATTTT; CDR3: CATSYLGFQSTDTQYF